The next 19 T cell receptor beta chains were all read from a single sample in a study of graft-versus-host responses after intestinal transplantation (dated by TCRdb to the early 2020s). What this sample's time point label stands for: cells obtained before transplantation from donor or recipient. Libraries came from the immunoSEQ multiplex PCR assay. TCRdb limited this immuneACCESS table to in-frame rearrangements with V and J called. A share of clones is missing; checked studies link under half to unresolved V genes, and the rest is unexplained. This sample lists about 81,000 clones; 85% to 95% were detected once. The ten most abundant clones make up approximately 0.32% of the sample. No antigens are known for them. The source material was unstimulated CD4+ T cells sorted from spleen or lymph node cells, sampled before transplant. These TCRs come from a human donor who was the organ donor for an intestinal transplant.

The chain links TRBV12-5 to TRBJ2-4, with TRBD2 as a possible D gene (5 bases). The ends were cut back, 8 bases at V and 0 bases at J, with 11 bases in the middle. Germline CDR1 LGHNT, CDR2 FRNRAP. The CDR3 is made up of 14 amino acids. CDR3 region: CASTEGLAKNIQYF. CDR3 in DNA: TGTGCTAGTACCGAAGGACTAGCCAAAAACATTCAGTACTTC.

The chain employs TRBV30 and TRBJ1-1; tentative D call: TRBD1 (6 bases). CDR1 is GTSNPN, CDR2 SVGIG, per germline (reference sequence). Trimming removed 5 bases at V and 1 base at J, with 11 bases between. The CDR3 has 13 amino acids. CDR3 bases: TGTGCCTGGGACAGGAGACAGAACACTGAAGCTTTCTTT. Protein: CAWDRRQNTEAFF.

The genes are TRBV5-1 and TRBJ1-2; no definite D call. Trimming removed 0 bases from V and 1 base from J, with 4 bases in between. In germline, CDR1 is SGHRS, CDR2 YFSETQ. The CDR3 has 13 residues. Here the CDR3 reads CASSLGHNYGYTF. The CDR3 bases are TGCGCCAGCAGCTTGGGACATAACTATGGCTACACCTTC.

This clone was counted a few times. The chain carries TRBV6-5 and TRBJ1-1; 8 bases agree with TRBD1. V was clipped by 7 bases and J by 3 bases; unmatched bases: 7. CDR3 size: 14 residues. Germline values: CDR1 MNHEY, CDR2 SVGAGI. In DNA, the CDR3 is TGTGCCAGCAAGAGACAGGGGTCGCACACTGAAGCTTTCTTT. Protein sequence: CASKRQGSHTEAFF.

V is TRBV5-6 and J is TRBJ1-6, with 7 bases lining up with TRBD1. Germline V gene data show CDR1 as SGHDT and CDR2 as YYEEEE. V lost 0 bases to trimming and J lost 7 bases; unmatched junction nucleotides: 13. CDR3 length: 18 residues. Written as DNA, the CDR3 is TGTGCCAGCAGCTTGGGATTCGACAGGGTGCTATTAAATTCACCCCTCCACTTT. This codes for CASSLGFDRVLLNSPLHF.

The gene calls are TRBV9 and TRBJ2-3, with D possibly matching TRBD2 (5 bases). V lost 0 bases, J lost 2 bases, and 13 bases lay in between. This CDR3 comprises 16 residues. In germline, CDR1 is SGDLS, CDR2 YYNGEE. The CDR3 DNA reads TGTGCCAGCAGCGTAGGTGGAGGCTTGAACACAGATACGCAGTATTTT. Translated: CASSVGGGLNTDTQYF.

CDR3: CASSPQVNTEAFF. The CDR3 DNA sequence: TGTGCCAGCAGTCCTCAGGTGAACACTGAAGCTTTCTTT. The rearrangement joins TRBV27 to TRBJ1-1; no definite D call. V was shortened by 5 bases and J by 0 bases, with 7 bases between the two germline ends. The CDR3 loop spans 13 amino acids. CDR1 and CDR2 (germline): MNHEY, SMNVEV (reference sequence).

The rearrangement uses TRBV29-1 and TRBJ1-5; 7 positions agree with TRBD1. The ends lost 4 bases at V and 11 bases at J; junction bases unmatched: 11. CDR1 is SQVTM, CDR2 ANQGSEA, per germline. This CDR3 comprises 13 residues. In DNA, the CDR3 is TGCAGCGTTGTTACAGGGGCTAATAGGGCCCAGCATTTT. Its protein is CSVVTGANRAQHF.

CDR3 loop: CASSQESRFETQYF. For the CDR3, the DNA is TGCGCCAGCAGCCAAGAATCGCGTTTCGAGACCCAGTACTTC. This chain joins TRBV4-1 and TRBJ2-5; D is undetermined. From germline, CDR1 is MGHRA and CDR2 YSYEKL. The CDR3 has 14 amino acids. Trimming left V 0 bases short and J 5 bases short, with 10 bases between.

The V gene is TRBV7-8, the J gene TRBJ2-5; 7 bases agree with TRBD1. The trim removed 4 bases at V and 3 bases at J, leaving 8 bases unmatched. Germline CDR1 is SGHVS and CDR2 is FQNEAQ. CDR3 length: 15 amino acids. The CDR3 reads CASSWRTGPKETQYF. Here the CDR3 DNA reads TGTGCCAGCAGCTGGAGGACAGGTCCAAAAGAGACCCAGTACTTC. The whole variable domain, filled in from reference TRBV7-8 and TRBJ2-5, reads GAGVSQSPRYKVAKRGQDVALRCDPISGHVSLFWYQQALGQGPEFLTYFQNEAQLDKSGLPSDRFFAERPEGSVSTLKIQRTQQEDSAVYLCASSWRTGPKETQYFGPGTRLLVL.

The chain recombines TRBV18 with TRBJ1-6, with 7 bases that match TRBD1. The germline gives CDR1 KGHSH, CDR2 LQKENI. Trimming cost V 2 bases and J 7 bases; bases outside gene matches: 5. The CDR3 extends over 15 amino acids. The CDR3 reads CASSPEAGGNSPLHF. DNA of the CDR3: TGTGCCAGCTCACCAGAGGCAGGGGGAAATTCACCCCTCCACTTT. The full variable domain, in which reference TRBV18 and TRBJ1-6 provide the parts outside the CDR3, is NAGVMQNPRHLVRRRGQEARLRCSPMKGHSHVYWYRQLPEEGLKFMVYLQKENIIDESGMPKERFSAEFPKEGPSILRIQQVVRGDSAAYFCASSPEAGGNSPLHFGNGTRLTVT.

The chain combines TRBV28 with TRBJ2-7; D is uncertain. The CDR3 is 12 residues long. CDR1 and CDR2 (germline): MDHEN, SYDVKM. Trimming took 9 bases from V and 4 from J, leaving 13 bases between them. The CDR3 spells CASLADGYEQYF. The CDR3 DNA reads as TGTGCCAGTTTGGCCGACGGGTACGAGCAGTACTTC. Together with reference TRBV28 and TRBJ2-7, the CDR3 gives the full variable domain: DVKVTQSSRYLVKRTGEKVFLECVQDMDHENMFWYRQDPGLGLRLIYFSYDVKMKEKGDIPEGYSVSREKKERFSLILESASTNQTSMYLCASLADGYEQYFGPGTRLTVT.

The V call is TRBV5-1, the J call TRBJ1-2; possibly TRBD1 for D (6 bases). Germline CDR1 SGHRS, CDR2 YFSETQ. The V gene lost 0 bases and the J gene lost 6 bases, with 9 bases spanning the gap. The CDR3 sequence is 13 residues long. As DNA, the CDR3 is TGCGCCAGCAGCTTGGCTCAGGGGAATGGCTACACCTTC. Its protein is CASSLAQGNGYTF.

The chain links TRBV30 to TRBJ2-2; TRBD2 aligns across 8 bases. The CDR3 consists of 15 residues. The trim removed 2 bases at V and 7 bases at J, leaving 9 bases unmatched. Per the germline V gene, CDR1 is GTSNPN and CDR2 is SVGIG (reference sequence). In nucleotides, the CDR3 is TGTGCCTGGAGTCTGAAGACTAGCGCCTACGGGGAGCTGTTTTTT. Translation gives CAWSLKTSAYGELFF.

The V gene is TRBV6-5, the J gene TRBJ1-2; no firm D call. Germline V gives CDR1 MNHEY, CDR2 SVGAGI. CDR3 size: 12 residues. With 10 bases removed from V and 4 bases from J, the gap between germline ends came to 13 bases. DNA for the CDR3: TGTGCCACAAGAGGGCAGATCTATGGCTACACCTTC. Its translation: CATRGQIYGYTF.

The rearrangement links TRBV4-1 to TRBJ1-2; D ambiguous. V lost 1 base to trimming and J lost 3 bases, with 12 bases between them. This CDR3 is built from 15 residues. The germline gives CDR1 MGHRA, CDR2 YSYEKL. Here the CDR3 reads CASSQGEAAHYGYTF. The CDR3 DNA follows: TGCGCCAGCAGCCAAGGGGAGGCCGCTCACTATGGCTACACCTTC.

This clone came up a few times. Here the CDR3 DNA reads TGTGCCAGCAGCTTACGACCAGGATATGGCTACACCTTC. It yields the protein CASSLRPGYGYTF. The chain has TRBV7-3 and TRBJ1-2; D not certain. Trimming took off 2 bases at V and 5 bases at J, with 9 bases between the two ends. CDR1 is SGHTA and CDR2 is FQGTGA in the germline V gene. The CDR3 runs 13 residues.

The CDR3: CASSLDLAADTQYF. In nucleotides, the CDR3 is TGTGCCAGCAGCTTAGACCTGGCAGCAGATACGCAGTATTTT. The chain has TRBV7-2 and TRBJ2-3; D unresolved. The CDR3 sequence is 14 residues long. V dropped 1 base and J dropped 4 bases, with 9 bases sitting between them. Germline V gene sequence: CDR1 SGHTA, CDR2 FQGNSA.

This chain links TRBV5-1 with TRBJ2-5, with TRBD2 matching over 7 bases. There are 13 residues in the CDR3. V lost 5 bases, J lost 5 bases, and 6 bases stayed unmatched. CDR1 SGHRS and CDR2 YFSETQ come from the germline V gene. The CDR3 spells CASSFGLVETQYF. CDR3 nucleotide sequence: TGCGCCAGCAGTTTCGGACTAGTGGAGACCCAGTACTTC.